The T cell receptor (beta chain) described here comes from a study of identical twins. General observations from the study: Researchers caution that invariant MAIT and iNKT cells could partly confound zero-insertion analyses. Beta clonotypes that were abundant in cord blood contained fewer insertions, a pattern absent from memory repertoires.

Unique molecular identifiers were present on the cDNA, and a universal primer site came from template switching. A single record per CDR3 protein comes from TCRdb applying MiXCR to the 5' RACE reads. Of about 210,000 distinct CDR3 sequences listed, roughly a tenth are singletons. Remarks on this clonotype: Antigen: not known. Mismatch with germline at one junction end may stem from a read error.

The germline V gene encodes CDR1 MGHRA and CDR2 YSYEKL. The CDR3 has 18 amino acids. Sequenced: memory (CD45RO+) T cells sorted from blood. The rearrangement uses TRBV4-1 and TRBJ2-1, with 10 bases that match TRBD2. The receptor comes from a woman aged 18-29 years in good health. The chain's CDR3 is CVSSQGLAGASIYNEQFF. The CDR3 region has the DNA TGCGTCAGCAGCCAAGGTCTAGCGGGGGCCTCCATTTACAATGAGCAGTTCTTC.